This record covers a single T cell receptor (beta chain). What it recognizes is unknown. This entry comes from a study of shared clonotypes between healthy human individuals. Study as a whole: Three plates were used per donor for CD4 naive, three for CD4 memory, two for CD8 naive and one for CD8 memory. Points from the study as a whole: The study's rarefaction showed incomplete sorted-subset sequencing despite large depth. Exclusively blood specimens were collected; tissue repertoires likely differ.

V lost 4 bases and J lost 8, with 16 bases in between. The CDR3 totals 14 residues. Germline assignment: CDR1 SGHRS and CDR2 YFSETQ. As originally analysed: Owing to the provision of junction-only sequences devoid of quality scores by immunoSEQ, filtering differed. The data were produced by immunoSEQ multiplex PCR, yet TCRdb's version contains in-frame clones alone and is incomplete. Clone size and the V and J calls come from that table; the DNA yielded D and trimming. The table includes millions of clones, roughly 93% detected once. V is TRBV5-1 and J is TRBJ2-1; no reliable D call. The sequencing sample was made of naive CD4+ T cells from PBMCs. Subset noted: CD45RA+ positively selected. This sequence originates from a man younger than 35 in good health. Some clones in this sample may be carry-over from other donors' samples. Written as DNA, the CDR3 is TGCGCCAGCAGCCAGGTTGGGGTCGGCCATGAGCAGTTCTTC. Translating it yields CASSQVGVGHEQFF. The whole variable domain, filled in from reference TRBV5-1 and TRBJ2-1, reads KAGVTQTPRYLIKTRGQQVTLSCSPISGHRSVSWYQQTPGQGLQFLFEYFSETQRNKGNFPGRFSGRQFSNSRSEMNVSTLELGDSALYLCASSQVGVGHEQFFGPGTRLTVL.